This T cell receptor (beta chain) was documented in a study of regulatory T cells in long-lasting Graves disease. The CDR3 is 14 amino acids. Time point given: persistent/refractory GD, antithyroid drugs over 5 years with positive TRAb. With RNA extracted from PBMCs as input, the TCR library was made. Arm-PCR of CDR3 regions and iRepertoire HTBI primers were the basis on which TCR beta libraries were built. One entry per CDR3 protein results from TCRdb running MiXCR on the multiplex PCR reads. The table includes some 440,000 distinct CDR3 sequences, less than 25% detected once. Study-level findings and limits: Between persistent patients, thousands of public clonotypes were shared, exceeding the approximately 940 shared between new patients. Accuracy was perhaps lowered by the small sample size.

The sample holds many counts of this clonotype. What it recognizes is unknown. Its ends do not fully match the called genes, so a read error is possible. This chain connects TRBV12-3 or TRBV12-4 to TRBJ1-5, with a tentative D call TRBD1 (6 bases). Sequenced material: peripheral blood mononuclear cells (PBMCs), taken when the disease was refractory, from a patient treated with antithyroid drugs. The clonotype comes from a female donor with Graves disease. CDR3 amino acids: CASSLGAGDQPQHF. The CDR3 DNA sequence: TGTGCCAGCAGCTTAGGGGCAGGGGATCAGCCCCAGCATTTT.